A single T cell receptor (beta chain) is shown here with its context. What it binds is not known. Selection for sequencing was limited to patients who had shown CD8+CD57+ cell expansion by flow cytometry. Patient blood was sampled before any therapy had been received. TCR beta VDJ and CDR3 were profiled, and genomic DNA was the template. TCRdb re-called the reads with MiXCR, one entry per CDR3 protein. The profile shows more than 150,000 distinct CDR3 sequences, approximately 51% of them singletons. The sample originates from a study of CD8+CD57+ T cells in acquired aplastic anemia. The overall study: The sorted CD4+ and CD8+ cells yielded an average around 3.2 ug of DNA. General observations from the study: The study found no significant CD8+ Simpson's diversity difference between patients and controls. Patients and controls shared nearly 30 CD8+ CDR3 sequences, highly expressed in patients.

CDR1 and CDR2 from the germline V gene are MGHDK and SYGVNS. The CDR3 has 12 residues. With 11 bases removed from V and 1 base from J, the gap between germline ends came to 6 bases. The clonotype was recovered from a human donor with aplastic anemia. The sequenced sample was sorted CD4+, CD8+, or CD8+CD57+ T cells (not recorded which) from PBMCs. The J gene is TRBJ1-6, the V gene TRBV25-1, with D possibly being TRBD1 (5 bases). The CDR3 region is CARTSYNSPLHF. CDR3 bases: TGTGCCCGGACATCCTATAATTCACCCCTCCACTTT.